One sample yielded the 9 T cell receptor beta chains listed below, sequenced in a study of cytomegalovirus exposure and HLA in healthy donors (dated by TCRdb to between 2016 and 2019). The library was prepared using the immunoSEQ multiplex PCR assay. TCRdb re-hosts the immuneACCESS table, in-frame sequences only. Its copies lack some clones; in the studies checked, an unresolved V gene accounts for under half of them, and the cause for the rest is not known. The sample includes fewer than 350,000 clones, with approximately 87% observed a single time. The top ten constitute about 0.99% of the sample. Sequencing was done on a sample of PBMCs. These receptors all come from a woman younger than 30 in good health and CMV-seronegative.

The chain combines TRBV30 with TRBJ1-4, with no clear D. CDR1 and CDR2 from the germline V gene are GTSNPN and SVGIG (reference sequence). The V gene lost 0 bases and the J gene lost 5 bases, with 13 bases spanning the gap. This CDR3 contains 15 residues. The CDR3 is CAWSVSGLRNEKLFF. DNA for the CDR3: TGTGCCTGGAGTGTATCTGGCCTCAGGAATGAAAAACTGTTTTTT.

The chain links TRBV29-1 to TRBJ2-1, with 10 nucleotides matching TRBD2. Trimming cost V 4 bases and J 12 bases; bases outside gene matches: 9. The germline V gene has CDR1 SQVTM and CDR2 ANQGSEA. The CDR3 is 13 amino acids. Here the CDR3 DNA reads TGCAGCGTTGGTCTAGCGGGAGAGGGGGGGCAGTTCTTC. This sequence encodes CSVGLAGEGGQFF.

This chain uses TRBV15 with TRBJ2-5, with TRBD1 as a possible D gene (6 bases). This CDR3 region has 13 residues. Germline CDR1 LNHNV, CDR2 YYDKDF (reference sequence). The V and J ends lost 5 bases and 4 bases respectively, with 11 bases between them. For the CDR3, the DNA is TGTGCCACCAGCGGGTGGACAGTAGAGACCCAGTACTTC. Amino acid sequence: CATSGWTVETQYF. The full variable domain, with the rest looked up from reference TRBV15 and TRBJ2-5, is DAMVIQNPRYQVTQFGKPVTLSCSQTLNHNVMYWYQQKSSQAPKLLFHYYDKDFNNEADTPDNFQSRRPNTSFCFLDIRSPGLGDTAMYLCATSGWTVETQYFGPGTRLLVL.

The chain carries TRBV14 and TRBJ2-6; D perhaps matches TRBD1 (7 bases). Trimming cost V 1 base and J 2 bases, with 12 bases left between them. Germline V CDR1 and CDR2: SGHDN, FVKESK. There are 17 residues in the CDR3. The CDR3 here is CASSQVGGGTGANVLTF. CDR3 in DNA: TGTGCCAGCAGCCAAGTAGGAGGGGGCACTGGGGCCAACGTCCTGACTTTC.

This chain links TRBV15 with TRBJ2-3, with unresolved D. V shed 5 bases and J shed 5 bases, with 20 bases lying between them. The germline gives CDR1 LNHNV, CDR2 YYDKDF (reference sequence). This CDR3 contains 16 residues. CDR3 amino acids: CATSPSPGHQIDTQYF. The CDR3 bases are TGTGCCACCAGCCCCTCCCCGGGTCACCAAATAGATACGCAGTATTTT.

This clone was observed once. At one of its ends the junction is not consistent with the germline gene, which may arise from a read error. This chain links TRBV7-7 with TRBJ2-5; TRBD1 matches 12 bases. This CDR3 has 16 residues. From germline, CDR1 is SSHAT and CDR2 FNYEAQ (reference sequence). In DNA, the CDR3 is TGTGCTAGCAGCCCCGGGACAGGGGGCCTTCGGGAGACCCAGTACTTC. Residues: CASSPGTGGLRETQYF. The variable domain in full, with the rest retrieved from reference TRBV7-7 and TRBJ2-5, is GAGVSQSPRYKVTKRGQDVTLRCDPISSHATLYWYQQALGQGPEFLTYFNYEAQPDKSGLPSDRFSAERPEGSISTLTIQRTEQRDSAMYRCASSPGTGGLRETQYFGPGTRLLVL.

The chain uses TRBV30 and TRBJ2-1; D is perhaps TRBD2 (6 bases). The V end was cut by 1 base, the J end by 12 bases, with 16 bases between. The length of the CDR3 is 13 residues. Germline V gene sequence: CDR1 GTSNPN, CDR2 SVGIG (reference sequence). The CDR3 sequence: CAWSASGPPGQFF. For the CDR3, the DNA is TGTGCCTGGAGTGCGAGCGGGCCCCCTGGGCAGTTCTTC.

The rearrangement links TRBV5-1 to TRBJ2-3, with 12 bases that match TRBD2. The trim removed 2 bases at V and 5 bases at J, leaving 15 bases unmatched. This CDR3 region has 19 residues. CDR1 and CDR2 from the germline V gene are SGHRS and YFSETQ. The CDR3 bases are TGCGCCAGCAGCTTTCGGGCGGCGGGACTAGCGGGCCGGGGAGATACGCAGTATTTT. This encodes CASSFRAAGLAGRGDTQYF.

This rearrangement joins TRBV2 to TRBJ2-3; D possibly corresponds to TRBD1 (6 bases). V lost 0 bases and J lost 6, with 13 bases in between. Per the germline V gene, CDR1 is SNHLY and CDR2 is FYNNEI. The length of the CDR3 is 15 residues. The CDR3, as DNA: TGTGCCAGCAGTGAAGCGGCCTGGGACACGGATACGCAGTATTTT. It translates to CASSEAAWDTDTQYF.